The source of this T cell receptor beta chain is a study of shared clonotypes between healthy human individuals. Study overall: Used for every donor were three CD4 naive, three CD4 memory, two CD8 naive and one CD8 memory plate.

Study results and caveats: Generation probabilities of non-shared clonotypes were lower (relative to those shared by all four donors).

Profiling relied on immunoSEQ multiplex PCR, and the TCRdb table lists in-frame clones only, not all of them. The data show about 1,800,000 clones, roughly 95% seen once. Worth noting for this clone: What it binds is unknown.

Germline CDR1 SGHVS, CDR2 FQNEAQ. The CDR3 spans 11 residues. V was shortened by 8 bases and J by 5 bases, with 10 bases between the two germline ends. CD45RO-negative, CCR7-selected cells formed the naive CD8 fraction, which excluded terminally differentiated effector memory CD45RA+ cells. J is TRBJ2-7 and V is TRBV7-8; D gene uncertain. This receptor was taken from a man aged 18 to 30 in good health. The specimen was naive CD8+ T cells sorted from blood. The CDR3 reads CASEGLDEQYF. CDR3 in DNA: TGTGCCAGCGAAGGGTTAGACGAGCAGTACTTC.